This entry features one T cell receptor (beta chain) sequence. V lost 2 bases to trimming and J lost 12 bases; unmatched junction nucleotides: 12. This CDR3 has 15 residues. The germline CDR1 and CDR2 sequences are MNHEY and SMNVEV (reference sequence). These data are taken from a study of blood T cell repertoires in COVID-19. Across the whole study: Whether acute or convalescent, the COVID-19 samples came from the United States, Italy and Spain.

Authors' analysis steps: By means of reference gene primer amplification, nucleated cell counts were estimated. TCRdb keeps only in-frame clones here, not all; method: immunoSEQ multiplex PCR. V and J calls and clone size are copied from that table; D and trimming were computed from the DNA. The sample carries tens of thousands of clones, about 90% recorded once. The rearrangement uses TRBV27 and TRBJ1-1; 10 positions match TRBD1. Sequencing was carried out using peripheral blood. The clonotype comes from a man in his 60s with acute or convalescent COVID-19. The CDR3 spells CASSLTGGQGIFPFF. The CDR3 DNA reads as TGTGCCAGCAGTTTAACGGGGGGACAGGGGATTTTTCCTTTCTTT.